The clone carrying this T cell receptor beta chain was seen more than once but under ten times. Its antigen is as yet unknown. Preparation of the TCRbeta library involved a method that used unique molecular identifiers. Using its own MiXCR run on the PCR reads, TCRdb lists one record per CDR3 protein. The data hold 480,000 or so distinct CDR3 sequences, with over 9.5% observed a single time. This sample is part of a study of T-cell reconstitution after alpha-beta-depleted transplantation in children. Study conclusions and caveats: From surviving recipient T cells and thymic progenitors came the high day-60 TCRbeta diversity observed in some patients. One year after transplant, T-cell counts and diversity came mostly from newly produced T cells. After transplant, at about two months, alpha-beta T cells were reportedly derived from several hundred expanded graft clones.

This material consisted of PBMCs, taken before TCRalphabeta/CD19-depleted stem cell transplant. This receptor was identified in a child aged 2 to 9 with inherited bone marrow failure, due to receive a stem cell transplant.

The CDR3 loop reads CATQRSSGTDTQYF. The CDR3 DNA follows: TGTGCCACCCAGAGATCTAGCGGCACAGATACGCAGTATTTT. The V and J genes are TRBV19 and TRBJ2-3; possibly TRBD2 for D (6 bases). In germline, CDR1 is LNHDA, CDR2 SQIVND (reference sequence). The CDR3 loop spans 14 amino acids. V lost 10 bases and J lost 1, with 15 bases in between.